The 30 T cell receptor beta chains presented below share a single source sample, sequenced in a study of identical twins. TCRdb itself ran the 5' RACE reads through MiXCR, one entry per CDR3 protein. The table has just over 500,000 distinct CDR3 sequences, approximately 22% seen once; the top ten hold under 0.95%. This same sample was also part of a study on T cells expressing NK-cell markers.

Sequenced sample: CD4+ T cells sorted from blood. All receptors derive from a woman in her late teens or twenties in good health.

The rearrangement joins TRBV20-1 to TRBJ2-7; D ambiguous. CDR1 DFQATT and CDR2 SNEGSKA come from the germline V gene (reference sequence). This CDR3 spans 13 amino acids. V was trimmed by 7 bases and J by 0 bases, leaving 13 bases between them. In DNA form, the CDR3 reads TGCAGTGGTAAGAGCAGCAGCTCCTACGAGCAGTACTTC. Residues: CSGKSSSSYEQYF.

This clonotype has more than one count but fewer than ten. The chain has TRBV10-2 and TRBJ2-1, with D possibly TRBD2 on 5 matching bases. Germline-derived CDR1 and CDR2 are WSHSY and SAAADI. The CDR3 has 16 residues. V lost 0 bases to trimming and J lost 5 bases, with 14 bases between them. The CDR3 nucleotides read TGCGCCAGCAGTGAGTCTGCCAGCGGACTTGACAATGAGCAGTTCTTC. Encoded protein: CASSESASGLDNEQFF.

This clonotype came up a few times. V gene TRBV12-3 or TRBV12-4 combines with J gene TRBJ1-3; D is undetermined. The CDR3 length is 16 residues. V was trimmed by 8 bases and J by 3 bases, leaving 20 bases between them. CDR3 sequence reads: CASSMGSVRGGNTIYF. The CDR3 nucleotides read TGTGCCAGCTCCATGGGGTCCGTACGGGGTGGAAACACCATATATTTT.

This clonotype was counted only a few times. This rearrangement joins TRBV7-6 to TRBJ2-2; D is unclear. The CDR3 has 16 amino acids. Trimming removed 4 bases from V and 2 bases from J, with 14 bases in between. The germline gives CDR1 SGHVS, CDR2 FNYEAQ. CDR3 sequence: CASSSGLILNTGELFF. The CDR3, as DNA: TGTGCCAGCAGCTCGGGCCTAATACTAAACACCGGGGAGCTGTTTTTT.

The gene calls are TRBV5-1 and TRBJ2-1; 8 bases match TRBD1. Germline values: CDR1 SGHRS, CDR2 YFSETQ. V shed 0 bases, J shed 7 bases, and the junction held 6 bases outside the gene matches. This CDR3 has 15 residues. The DNA for the CDR3 is TGCGCCAGCAGCTTGGGGCAGGGGGCGCAAAATGAGCAGTTCTTC. Amino acids: CASSLGQGAQNEQFF.

V is TRBV7-9 and J is TRBJ2-1; no clear D. Per germline, CDR1 SEHNR and CDR2 FQNEAQ (reference sequence). This CDR3 is built from 12 residues. The ends were cut back, 8 bases at V and 15 bases at J, with 20 bases in the middle. The CDR3 DNA follows: TGTGCCAGCGCAAACGCTCAGCTCATTCGGTTCTTC. It encodes CASANAQLIRFF.

The genes are TRBV2 and TRBJ2-1, with D possibly TRBD2 on 5 matching bases. V was pared by 6 bases and J by 7 bases, with 16 bases between. This CDR3 is 14 amino acids long. Per the germline V gene, CDR1 is SNHLY and CDR2 is FYNNEI. CDR3 residues: CASSYTPRGNEQFF. CDR3 nucleotides: TGTGCCAGCAGCTATACCCCGAGAGGGAATGAGCAGTTCTTC.

This clonotype has only a few counts. CDR3 in amino acids: CSARSSTGELFF. The CDR3 DNA sequence: TGCAGTGCCCGGTCGTCCACCGGGGAGCTGTTTTTT. V is TRBV20-1 and J is TRBJ2-2; D not resolved. This CDR3 has 12 residues. Germline CDR1 reads DFQATT; CDR2 reads SNEGSKA (reference sequence). Trimming left V 6 bases short and J 4 bases short, with 9 bases between.

The chain carries TRBV27 and TRBJ2-3; D possibly corresponds to TRBD2 (5 bases). The CDR3 loop spans 15 amino acids. V was cut by 5 bases and J by 0 bases, with 12 bases left in between. Germline values: CDR1 MNHEY, CDR2 SMNVEV (reference sequence). CDR3: CASSMRTLSTDTQYF. CDR3 nucleotide sequence: TGTGCCAGCAGTATGAGGACTCTAAGCACAGATACGCAGTATTTT.

This clonotype was seen more than once but under ten times. The V gene is TRBV4-1, the J gene TRBJ2-4; 10 bases align to TRBD2. The CDR3 is 16 residues long. The V segment lost 3 bases and the J segment 3 bases; nucleotides outside the gene matches: 5. Germline values: CDR1 MGHRA, CDR2 YSYEKL. The CDR3 DNA follows: TGCGCCAGCAGCCAGTCTCTAGCGGGAGTCAAAAACATTCAGTACTTC. It translates to CASSQSLAGVKNIQYF.

The chain is built from TRBV29-1 and TRBJ1-1; D may be TRBD1 (5 bases). V shed 0 bases and J shed 1 base, with 12 bases lying between them. CDR1 and CDR2 (germline): SQVTM, ANQGSEA. The CDR3 runs to 15 residues. CDR3 nucleotide sequence: TGCAGCGTTGAAGATCCGGGACTGCGGAACACTGAAGCTTTCTTT. This gives the protein CSVEDPGLRNTEAFF.

V gene TRBV15 combines with J gene TRBJ1-2; 9 nucleotides match TRBD1. The CDR3 covers 16 residues. Germline trimming cut 5 bases from V and 5 bases from J; bases unmatched to any gene: 12. CDR1 and CDR2 (germline): LNHNV, YYDKDF (reference sequence). DNA of the CDR3: TGTGCCACCAGCGGTAAAGACAGGGGGACTCTATATGGCTACACCTTC. This encodes CATSGKDRGTLYGYTF.

This clonotype was found a few times. The chain carries TRBV27 and TRBJ1-5, with D possibly being TRBD1 (6 bases). Germline assignment: CDR1 MNHEY and CDR2 SMNVEV (reference sequence). V lost 6 bases to trimming and J lost 3 bases, with 12 bases between them. The CDR3 has 14 amino acids. DNA of the CDR3: TGTGCCAGCAGCTTTAGGGGGACCAATCAGCCCCAGCATTTT. It encodes CASSFRGTNQPQHF.

The V gene is TRBV3-1, the J gene TRBJ1-2, with a possible D match to TRBD1 (5 bases). Germline V gives CDR1 LGHDT, CDR2 YNNKEL (reference sequence). Deletions cut 0 bases from V and 5 bases from J, with 10 bases between. The length of the CDR3 is 14 residues. The CDR3 is CASSQEGAQYGYTF. As DNA, the CDR3 is TGTGCCAGCAGCCAAGAAGGGGCGCAATATGGCTACACCTTC.

The V and J genes are TRBV7-2 and TRBJ1-2, with D tentatively TRBD1 (6 bases). CDR3 size: 12 residues. CDR1 is SGHTA and CDR2 is FQGNSA in the germline V gene. Trimming took off 4 bases at V and 14 bases at J, with 17 bases between the two ends. CDR3 in amino acids: CASSSLGQPPTF. The DNA for the CDR3 is TGTGCCAGCAGCTCCCTTGGACAGCCACCGACCTTC. Supplemented by reference TRBV7-2 and TRBJ1-2, the full variable domain reads GAGVSQSPSNKVTEKGKDVELRCDPISGHTALYWYRQSLGQGLEFLIYFQGNSAPDKSGLPSDRFSAERTGGSVSTLTIQRTQQEDSAVYLCASSSLGQPPTFGSGTRLTVV.

The chain is built from TRBV29-1 and TRBJ1-5; D not certain. The germline CDR1 and CDR2 sequences are SQVTM and ANQGSEA. With 4 bases removed from V and 6 bases from J, the gap between germline ends came to 4 bases. CDR3 size: 10 residues. In nucleotides, the CDR3 is TGCAGCGTTGGAAGTCAGCCCCAGCATTTT. It codes for CSVGSQPQHF.

The genes are TRBV20-1 and TRBJ2-1; D is unclear. The V gene's germline CDR1 is DFQATT and CDR2 SNEGSKA (reference sequence). Trimming pared 7 bases from V and 4 bases from J, leaving 11 bases between. The CDR3 has 12 residues. CDR3 sequence (DNA): TGCAGTGTTAATCACAGATACAATGAGCAGTTCTTC. Amino acid sequence: CSVNHRYNEQFF.

DNA of the CDR3: TGTGCCAGCAGCCTCCGATCGACTGGGGCTGGCACAGATACGCAGTATTTT. This sequence encodes CASSLRSTGAGTDTQYF. The rearrangement joins TRBV7-9 to TRBJ2-3; D possibly corresponds to TRBD1 (5 bases). CDR1 SEHNR and CDR2 FQNEAQ come from the germline V gene (reference sequence). This CDR3 has 17 residues. Trimming stripped 5 bases from V and 1 base from J, with 19 bases between.

This clonotype has only a few counts. The rearrangement uses TRBV10-3 and TRBJ2-1, with D possibly TRBD2 on 6 matching bases. This CDR3 has 15 amino acids. Trimming stripped 10 bases from V and 3 bases from J, with 19 bases between. Per the germline V gene, CDR1 is ENHRY and CDR2 is SYGVKD. CDR3: CATQLLREDYNEQFF. CDR3 bases: TGTGCCACCCAACTTTTGAGGGAGGACTACAATGAGCAGTTCTTC.

This clonotype was seen ten or more times. This CDR3 reads CASSPGGTWPEQYF. CDR3 DNA: TGTGCCAGCAGCCCGGGGGGGACGTGGCCCGAGCAGTACTTC. The V and J genes are TRBV7-2 and TRBJ2-7; 8 nucleotides line up with TRBD2. The CDR3 spans 14 residues. Losses at the gene ends were 5 bases for V and 6 bases for J; bases not matched to a gene: 9. Germline V gives CDR1 SGHTA, CDR2 FQGNSA.

V is TRBV5-1 and J is TRBJ1-2, with TRBD1 as a possible D gene (5 bases). The V gene lost 4 bases and the J gene lost 5 bases, with 15 bases spanning the gap. This CDR3 is built from 14 residues. Germline assignment: CDR1 SGHRS and CDR2 YFSETQ. DNA of the CDR3: TGCGCCAGCAGCCTGGAACTACAGGCTTATGGCTACACCTTC. Encoded protein: CASSLELQAYGYTF.

The V and J genes are TRBV6-1 and TRBJ1-5; TRBD1 matches at 9 bases. This CDR3 is 15 amino acids long. CDR1 is MNHNS, CDR2 SASEGT, per germline. The trim removed 6 bases at V and 6 bases at J, leaving 9 bases unmatched. The CDR3 is CASSPGDREAQPQHF. For the CDR3, the DNA is TGTGCCAGCAGCCCCGGGGACAGGGAGGCTCAGCCCCAGCATTTT.

On this clonotype: This clone may be a read error of a much larger clone one base away. In DNA form, the CDR3 reads TGTGCCAGCAGCCCCACCCTCCGGGACATGGGAAATGAGCAGTTCTTC. As protein: CASSPTLRDMGNEQFF. The gene calls are TRBV12-3 or TRBV12-4 and TRBJ2-1; D might be TRBD1 (6 bases). Trimming removed 6 bases at V and 7 bases at J, with 22 bases between. The CDR3 spans 16 residues.

The chain recombines TRBV12-3 or TRBV12-4 with TRBJ1-3; D perhaps matches TRBD1 (5 bases). The CDR3 runs 12 residues. Trimming shortened V by 1 base and J by 10 bases, and 8 bases separated the two germline ends. The CDR3 reads CASSLGEGTIYF. For the CDR3, the DNA is TGTGCCAGCAGTTTAGGGGAGGGGACCATATATTTT.

Comments on this clonotype: Germline and junction disagree at one end, which may indicate a read error. V usage is TRBV6-5 and J usage is TRBJ2-5; 7 positions match TRBD1. This CDR3 has 17 residues. The germline gives CDR1 MNHEY, CDR2 SVGAGI. CDR3 protein: CASRYYRGVRVQETQYF. The CDR3 DNA reads as TGTGCCAGCAGATACTACAGGGGCGTAAGGGTCCAAGAGACCCAGTACTTC.

This clonotype has just a few counts. The J gene is TRBJ2-1, the V gene TRBV9; D call uncertain. The V gene lost 4 bases and the J gene lost 5 bases, with 10 bases spanning the gap. Per germline, CDR1 SGDLS and CDR2 YYNGEE. This CDR3 contains 13 residues. The CDR3 DNA reads TGTGCCAGCAGCATATTACCGGACAATGAGCAGTTCTTC. Its translation: CASSILPDNEQFF.

The table lists this clonotype with many counts. The chain employs TRBV5-1 and TRBJ2-3; unclear D gene. The CDR3 runs to 15 residues. Germline assignment: CDR1 SGHRS and CDR2 YFSETQ. V was trimmed by 5 bases and J by 3 bases, leaving 16 bases between them. The CDR3 spells CASRPGGGLTDTQYF. For the CDR3, the DNA is TGCGCCAGCAGGCCGGGCGGCGGATTGACAGATACGCAGTATTTT.

The V call is TRBV12-3 or TRBV12-4, the J call TRBJ2-5; 9 bases are shared with TRBD2. The CDR3 sequence is 18 residues long. V shed 2 bases, J shed 5 bases, and the junction held 15 bases outside the gene matches. The CDR3 DNA reads TGTGCCAGCAGTTTATCTAGGGCTAGCGGGGCCTCCATGGAGACCCAGTACTTC. It specifies CASSLSRASGASMETQYF.

This clonotype came up a few times. The chain uses TRBV7-2 and TRBJ2-7; no firm D call. CDR3 size: 15 residues. The V gene's germline CDR1 is SGHTA and CDR2 FQGNSA. The V end was cut by 0 bases, the J end by 0 bases, with 9 bases between. CDR3 protein: CASSLAPYSSYEQYF. The DNA for the CDR3 is TGTGCCAGCAGCTTAGCCCCGTACAGCTCCTACGAGCAGTACTTC.

The V and J genes are TRBV20-1 and TRBJ1-4; D gene ambiguous. This CDR3 spans 13 amino acids. Between the trimmed V and J ends, which lost 5 bases and 5 bases, there was a span of 12 bases. Germline V CDR1 and CDR2: DFQATT, SNEGSKA (reference sequence). The CDR3 loop is CSAGGGINEKLFF. The DNA for the CDR3 is TGCAGTGCTGGTGGAGGGATCAATGAAAAACTGTTTTTT.